This T cell receptor (beta chain) derives from a study of T cell responses to AZD1222 COVID-19 vaccine. Study-wide results and caveats: The study reported that nearly half of spike-specific TCRs target unmutated variant regions. Donors skewed white British and female; clonal diversity was possibly underestimated. Spike-specific TCR depth and breadth grew after two AZD1222 doses.

Pooled together were second doses at about 4 or about 12 weeks. As for this clone: Its antigen remains unidentified.

V shed 5 bases, J shed 1 base, and the junction held 9 bases outside the gene matches. CDR1 is SGHDT, CDR2 YYEEEE, per germline. The CDR3 length is 15 residues. Profiling relied on immunoSEQ multiplex PCR, and the TCRdb table lists in-frame clones only, not all of them. The data show under 70,000 clones, nearly 80% seen once. The source was peripheral blood, collected 28 days after the second AZD1222 dose. The rearrangement uses TRBV5-6 and TRBJ2-7; 7 bases are shared with TRBD2. This clonotype was obtained from an adult who received the AZD1222 COVID-19 vaccine. CDR3 protein: CASSGERDLSYEQYF. The CDR3 nucleotides are TGTGCCAGCAGTGGGGAGCGGGACCTTTCCTACGAGCAGTACTTC.